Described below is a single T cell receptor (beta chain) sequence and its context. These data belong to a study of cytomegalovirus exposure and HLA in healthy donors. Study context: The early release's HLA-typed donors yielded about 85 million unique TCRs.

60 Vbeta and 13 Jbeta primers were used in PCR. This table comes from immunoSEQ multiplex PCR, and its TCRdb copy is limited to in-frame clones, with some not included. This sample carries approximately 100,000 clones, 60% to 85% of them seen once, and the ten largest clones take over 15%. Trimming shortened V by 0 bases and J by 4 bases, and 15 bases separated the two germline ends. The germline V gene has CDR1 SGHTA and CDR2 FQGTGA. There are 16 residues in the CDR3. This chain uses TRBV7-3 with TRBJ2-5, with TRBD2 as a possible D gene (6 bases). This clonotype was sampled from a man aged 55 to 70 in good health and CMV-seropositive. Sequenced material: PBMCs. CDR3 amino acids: CASSLTASMGGETQYF. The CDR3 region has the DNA TGTGCCAGCAGCTTAACGGCCAGCATGGGAGGAGAGACCCAGTACTTC.